This TCR beta chain comes out of a study of blood T cells in healthy people across ages. Whole-study findings and limits: Whereas aged donors had fewer naive CD4+ cells, long-lived donors had more of them and higher diversity. Older individuals had lower TCR beta diversity per million T cells (the decline was roughly linear).

Concerning this clonotype itself: Its antigen is unknown.

The amount of total RNA extracted per sample was at least 5.5 micrograms. Together with a sample-barcoded 5' primer, a J-beta primer mix was included in a second PCR lasting roughly 6 to 12 cycles. TCRdb reprocessed the 5' RACE reads via MiXCR and lists one record per CDR3 protein. The sample consists of approximately 360,000 distinct CDR3 sequences, approximately 51% of them appearing once. This CDR3 is 13 amino acids long. V gave up 7 bases and J gave up 4 bases; unmatched junction bases: 2. In germline, CDR1 is MNHEY, CDR2 SMNVEV (reference sequence). The TCR was taken from a man in his sixties in good health. Specimen: blood. The J gene is TRBJ2-7, the V gene TRBV27, with 12 nucleotides matching TRBD1. CDR3 in amino acids: CASTGQGAYEQYF. The CDR3 nucleotides are TGTGCCAGCACGGGACAGGGGGCGTACGAGCAGTACTTC.